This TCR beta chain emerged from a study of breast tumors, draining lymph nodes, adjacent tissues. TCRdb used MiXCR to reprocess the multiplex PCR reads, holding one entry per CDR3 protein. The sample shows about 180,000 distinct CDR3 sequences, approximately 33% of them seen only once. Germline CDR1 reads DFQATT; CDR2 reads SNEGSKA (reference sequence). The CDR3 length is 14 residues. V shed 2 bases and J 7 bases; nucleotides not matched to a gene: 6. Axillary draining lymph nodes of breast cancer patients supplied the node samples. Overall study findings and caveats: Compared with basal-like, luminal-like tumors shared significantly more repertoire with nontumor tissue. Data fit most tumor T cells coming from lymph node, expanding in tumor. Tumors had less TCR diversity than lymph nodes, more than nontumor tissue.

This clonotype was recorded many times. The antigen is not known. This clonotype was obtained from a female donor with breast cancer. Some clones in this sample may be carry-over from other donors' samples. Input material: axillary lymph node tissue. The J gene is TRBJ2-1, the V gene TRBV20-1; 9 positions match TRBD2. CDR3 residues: CSARLAGVRNEQFF. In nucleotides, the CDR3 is TGCAGTGCTAGATTAGCGGGAGTTAGGAATGAGCAGTTCTTC.